The 9 T cell receptor beta chains below come from one sample, sequenced in a study of blood T cell repertoires in COVID-19. Sequencing used immunoSEQ multiplex PCR; TCRdb keeps in-frame clones, though not all of them. The table lists approximately 120,000 clones, approximately 84% of them singletons, with about a sixth in the top ten. The sequenced sample consisted of peripheral blood. The origin of the receptors is a woman aged 50 to 60 who had recovered from COVID-19.

The V and J genes are TRBV18 and TRBJ1-3; D remains unclear. CDR1 is KGHSH, CDR2 LQKENI, per germline. CDR3 size: 14 residues. Trimming cost V 4 bases and J 4 bases, with 11 bases left between them. The CDR3 loop reads CASSRFGEGNTIYF. Written as DNA, the CDR3 is TGTGCCAGCTCACGTTTCGGGGAGGGAAACACCATATATTTT.

J is TRBJ1-3 and V is TRBV9, with D maybe TRBD1 (5 bases). This CDR3 is built from 17 residues. The germline CDR1 and CDR2 sequences are SGDLS and YYNGEE. Trimming removed 4 bases at V and 1 base at J, with 18 bases between. The CDR3 DNA is TGTGCCAGCAGCTCCGGGGGATGGGTTTCATCTGGAAACACCATATATTTT. This translates into CASSSGGWVSSGNTIYF. Filled out from reference TRBV9 and TRBJ1-3, the complete variable domain reads DSGVTQTPKHLITATGQRVTLRCSPRSGDLSVYWYQQSLDQGLQFLIQYYNGEERAKGNILERFSAQQFPDLHSELNLSSLELGDSALYFCASSSGGWVSSGNTIYFGEGSWLTVV.

The chain employs TRBV7-7 and TRBJ2-1, with 11 bases aligning to TRBD2. Germline V lookup: CDR1 SSHAT, CDR2 FNYEAQ (reference sequence). This CDR3 region has 15 residues. V lost 1 base, J lost 4 bases, and 0 bases stayed unmatched. DNA of the CDR3: TGTGCCAGCAGCTTAGGGACTAGCGGGTACAATGAGCAGTTCTTC. Translation: CASSLGTSGYNEQFF.

This chain joins TRBV20-1 and TRBJ2-7, with TRBD2 as a possible D gene (5 bases). Germline V gives CDR1 DFQATT, CDR2 SNEGSKA (reference sequence). The CDR3 totals 14 residues. The ends were cut back, 3 bases at V and 3 bases at J, with 15 bases in the middle. The CDR3 sequence is CSASRESFSYEQYF. The CDR3 DNA is TGCAGTGCTAGTAGGGAGAGCTTCAGCTACGAGCAGTACTTC.

This chain uses TRBV19 with TRBJ1-4; 10 bases line up with TRBD1. Germline-derived CDR1 and CDR2 are LNHDA and SQIVND (reference sequence). This CDR3 has 16 amino acids. Germline trimming cut 3 bases from V and 8 bases from J; bases unmatched to any gene: 9. The CDR3 nucleotides read TGTGCCAGTAGTATGACTACCGGGACAGGGGACGAAAAACTGTTTTTT. It encodes CASSMTTGTGDEKLFF.

This rearrangement joins TRBV9 to TRBJ2-7; possible D gene TRBD2, 6 bases. Germline CDR1 is SGDLS and CDR2 is YYNGEE. This CDR3 spans 15 amino acids. The ends were cut back, 0 bases at V and 3 bases at J, with 13 bases in the middle. CDR3 protein: CASSVAAGTLYEQYF. The CDR3 DNA reads TGTGCCAGCAGCGTAGCCGCGGGAACCCTCTACGAGCAGTACTTC.

This sequence joins TRBV5-4 and TRBJ2-3; 7 bases line up with TRBD2. Per the germline V gene, CDR1 is SGHNT and CDR2 is YYREEE (reference sequence). There are 16 residues in the CDR3. The ends lost 5 bases at V and 2 bases at J; junction bases unmatched: 11. The CDR3 DNA reads as TGTGCCAGCAGTCTGGGAGGGGCCACCACCACAGATACGCAGTATTTT. Its protein is CASSLGGATTTDTQYF.

The chain joins TRBV24-1 to TRBJ2-1; 10 bases map to TRBD2. Germline lookup yields CDR1 KGHDR and CDR2 SFDVKD. Germline trimming cut 3 bases from V and 8 bases from J; bases unmatched to any gene: 6. The length of the CDR3 is 15 residues. The CDR3 bases are TGTGCCACCAGTGATCCTAGCGGGAGTAGAGATGAGCAGTTCTTC. Translation: CATSDPSGSRDEQFF.

V is TRBV4-1 and J is TRBJ1-5; D is possibly TRBD1 (5 bases). This CDR3 is built from 16 residues. Germline-derived CDR1 and CDR2 are MGHRA and YSYEKL. V lost 4 bases, J lost 7 bases, and 20 bases lay in between. The CDR3 region is CASSRQWGGSHQPQHF. The CDR3 DNA reads as TGCGCCAGCAGCCGCCAATGGGGGGGTTCCCACCAGCCCCAGCATTTT.